This T cell receptor beta chain was identified in a study of shared clonotypes between healthy human individuals (dated by TCRdb to about 2020). Concerning the study at large: A few men and a couple of women, aged 18 to 49 years, made up the cohort. To estimate repertoire size and how much clonotype sharing occurs between individuals, the study deeply sequenced the blood TCR repertoires of about five healthy adults. Different laboratories and diverse techniques were used to prepare libraries and sequence TCR repertoires, to increase sequencing depth and limit assay-specific biases. Leukapheresis yielded between about 0.94 and 10 billion PBMCs per donor. For each donor, CD4 naive and CD4 memory were each run on three plates, CD8 naive on two plates, and CD8 memory on one plate. On the study overall, not on this receptor specifically: Higher generation probabilities were observed for clonotypes shared by all four sorted-subset donors than for non-shared clonotypes. Sampling was limited to blood, and TCR repertoires in tissue likely differ from TCR repertoires in blood. The small number of donors limited the genetic and exposure-history diversity represented. Based on pairwise subsampling, the degree of clonotype sharing among donors was expected to be affected by sequencing depth. About 5% of naive CD4, around 3.6% of naive CD8, about 2.5% of memory CD4, and approximately 0.39% of memory CD8 clonotypes were shared across a few donors. Naive subsets generally had larger estimated clonotype richness than memory subsets. Even with the large sequencing depth, rarefaction of the sorted-subset datasets indicated that sequencing was incomplete.

The CDR3 holds 17 amino acids from the cysteine to the phenylalanine. Only CDR3 DNA remains: 51 bases, in frame from the first base. CDR1 LGHNA and CDR2 YSLEER were looked up in the germline V gene. V has 5 bases trimmed and J has 0 bases trimmed; junction bases matching no gene number 10. A single count supports this clone. The antigen it recognizes is unknown. Base qualities are not provided; no much larger clone lies one nucleotide away. Healthy HIV-negative adults with no recently reported acute infections or vaccinations were included as donors. Every donor was a Caucasian adult living in Nashville, Tennessee, USA. CD4+ T cells were enriched by magnetic negative selection; naive cells were then positively selected on CD45RA, and the negative fraction formed the memory subset. After blood collection by leukapheresis, PBMCs were isolated using Ficoll-Histopaque density gradient centrifugation and then cryopreserved in the vapor phase of liquid nitrogen. Analytical flow cytometry was used to check the purity and quantity of each magnetically sorted T cell population. Each sorted fraction had its genomic DNA isolated and then quantified by UV absorbance on a Nanodrop 2000c.

Using the deep immunoSEQ assay, multiplex PCR amplified TCR CDR3 regions from genomic DNA. Extracted genomic DNA from each cell subset was distributed evenly across all wells of several immunoSEQ 96-well plates, and each plate was treated as a replicate. For sorted subsets, about 220 ng of genomic DNA, equivalent to 30,000 or so T cell genomes, went into each replicate PCR. Purified libraries were measured with a Qubit 3.0 fluorometer, size-checked on a Bioanalyzer 2100, and measured again with the KAPA Library Quantification kit. Every immunoSEQ 96-well plate was sequenced on a dedicated single-read 150-cycle Illumina NextSeq 550 flow cell. Concerning the study's data processing: Because only junctional sequences without quality scores were contained in the immunoSEQ output, filtering matching that applied to full-length reads could not be performed. To assign V/J genes and CDR3, sequences were annotated using PyIR, a Python wrapper for IgBLAST v1.9, with IMGT germline references. Reads with weak V/J assignments (E-value above 1e-6), missing CDR3, stop codons, out-of-frame junctions, or ambiguous translated residues were removed. V3J clonotypes were defined as sequences sharing an identical inferred V gene, J gene, and CDR3 amino acid sequence. Percentage overlap between repertoires was calculated by dividing the number of shared unique clonotypes by the size of the smaller repertoire. Richness of each repertoire was evaluated using RTK rarefaction, the Chao1 estimator, and Recon v2.1 estimates of unobserved clonotypes. Generation probabilities for all TCRbeta clonotypes obtained by the gDNA method from a few donors were computed using OLGA. TCRdb took over this immuneACCESS table, retaining in-frame rearrangements with V and J assigned. Such tables are incomplete; in checked studies, under half of the missing clones stem from an unresolved V gene, and the remainder is unexplained. The V and J calls and clone size are taken from that table; D and trimming were inferred from the DNA. In this sample the table shows about 2.4 million clones, under 95% of which occur a single time. About 0.34% of the sample lies in the top ten.

Sequenced: naive CD4+ T cells from PBMCs. Read against the paper, the sample's cell subset or site label means: CD45RA+ positively selected. The clonotype comes from a man aged 18 to 30 in good health. Some clones in this sample may be carry-over from other donors' samples. The sequence is built from TRBV4-3 and TRBJ2-3, with TRBD2 identical over 8 junction bases. This receptor has the CDR3 CASSSIFAGGSTDTQYF. The bases are TGCGCCAGCAGCTCGATTTTTGCGGGAGGAAGCACAGATACGCAGTATTTT.